This is a list of T cell receptor beta chains from one sample in a study of cytomegalovirus exposure and HLA in healthy donors. Using immunoSEQ multiplex PCR, the repertoire was profiled, and TCRdb retains in-frame clones only, with some absent. The profile covers approximately 150,000 clones, with about 83% appearing a single time and 10% to 15% taken by the ten largest. What was sequenced was PBMCs. The receptors originated from a man aged 40-55 years in good health and CMV-seropositive. CDR3s include the opening cysteine and the closing phenylalanine or tryptophan. A D gene is named only where the DNA matches it firmly. The size field is filled for only some rows; it gives once, few, many or a size class.

J gene: TRBJ2-1
clone size: -
V gene: TRBV10-2
D gene: TRBD2
CDR3 DNA: TGCGCCAGCAGTAAACTAGCGGGAGGAAGCTACAATGAGCAGTTCTTC
CDR3 protein: CASSKLAGGSYNEQFF

J gene: TRBJ2-7
clone size: -
V gene: TRBV19
D gene: TRBD1
CDR3 DNA: TGTGCCAGCAACCGGGACAGGGGGGAGAGCGAGCAGTACTTC
CDR3 protein: CASNRDRGESEQYF

J gene: TRBJ1-1
clone size: -
V gene: TRBV6-1
D gene: TRBD1
CDR3 DNA: TGTGCCATCAGTGAGTCGGGGACAGGGGGGGCTGAAGCTTTCTTT
CDR3 protein: CAISESGTGGAEAFF

J gene: TRBJ2-1
clone size: few
V gene: TRBV4-2
D gene: TRBD2
CDR3 DNA: TGTGCCAGCAGCCAAGCTAGCGGGAGTAGAGATGAGCAGTTCTTC
CDR3 protein: CASSQASGSRDEQFF

J gene: TRBJ2-7
clone size: -
V gene: TRBV11-1
D gene: -
CDR3 DNA: TGTGCCAGCAGCTTAGAGGGGGACGAGCAGTACTTC
CDR3 protein: CASSLEGDEQYF

J gene: TRBJ2-7
clone size: -
V gene: TRBV27
D gene: TRBD2
CDR3 DNA: TGTGCCAGCAGTTTAGGCCGGGGGGGGACTAGCGGGAAACGGGAGCAGTACTTC
CDR3 protein: CASSLGRGGTSGKREQYF

J gene: TRBJ2-3
clone size: -
V gene: TRBV5-1
D gene: TRBD2
CDR3 DNA: TGCGCCAGCCCCCCCCCACCAGCGGGAGTCACAGATACGCAGTATTTT
CDR3 protein: CASPPPPAGVTDTQYF

J gene: TRBJ1-3
clone size: -
V gene: TRBV6-1
D gene: -
CDR3 DNA: TGTGCCAGCAGTGTCCCAGTGGGAAACACCATATATTTT
CDR3 protein: CASSVPVGNTIYF

J gene: TRBJ2-2
clone size: -
V gene: TRBV27
D gene: -
CDR3 DNA: TGTGCCAGCAGTTTCCTAGCTGGGTCCTCGGCCGGGGAGCTGTTTTTT
CDR3 protein: CASSFLAGSSAGELFF

J gene: TRBJ1-2
clone size: -
V gene: TRBV2
D gene: TRBD1
CDR3 DNA: TGTGCCAGCAGGGGGGACAGCATCTATGGCTACACCTTC
CDR3 protein: CASRGDSIYGYTF